This T cell receptor (beta chain) derives from a study of blood T cell repertoires in COVID-19. At the level of the study: COVID-19 samples collected from the United States, Italy and Spain covered acute and convalescent phases. Nucleic acid was either cDNA or gDNA, and it came from T cells, B-cell-depleted T cells, or PBMCs.

The CDR3 runs to 12 residues. Germline V CDR1 and CDR2: GTSNPN, SVGIG (reference sequence). The V gene end was trimmed by 2 bases and the J gene end by 7 bases; junction bases not matched to a gene: 3. Clones were sequenced by immunoSEQ multiplex PCR, and TCRdb holds only the in-frame ones, with some missing. The table includes 370,000 or so clones, 81% detected once. This TCR derives from a human donor with acute or convalescent COVID-19. The donor label of this sample is uncertain. V and J are TRBV30 and TRBJ1-2, with TRBD1 identical over 8 bases. The sequenced material came from peripheral blood. The CDR3 is CAWSRQGAGYTF. The CDR3 DNA is TGTGCCTGGAGTCGGCAGGGGGCTGGCTACACCTTC. Full variable domain (remainder filled in from reference TRBV30 and TRBJ1-2): SQTIHQWPATLVQPVGSPLSLECTVEGTSNPNLYWYRQAAGRGLQLLFYSVGIGQISSEVPQNLSASRPQDRQFILSSKKLLLSDSGFYLCAWSRQGAGYTFGSGTRLTVV.